A selection of T cell receptor beta chains follows, all from one sample in a study of neurological immune-mediated disorders. A single record per CDR3 protein comes from TCRdb applying MiXCR to the 5' RACE reads. Of tens of thousands of distinct CDR3 sequences in the sample, 4.8% were seen once. The material sequenced was PBMCs. The receptors were sampled from a woman in her 70s with multiple sclerosis. Both conserved end residues are part of each CDR3. Fields, in order: V gene, D gene, J gene, clone size, CDR3 protein, CDR3 DNA. A D gene is named only where the DNA matches it firmly. Size is omitted from some rows. Given values are once, few, many or a class for expanded clones.

>TRBV6-2/TRBV6-3|TRBD2|TRBJ2-7|many
CASKLLAGTYEQYF
TGTGCCAGCAAACTCCTAGCGGGTACCTACGAGCAGTACTTC
>TRBV5-1|.|TRBJ1-1|few
CASSPEDPTEAFF
TGCGCCAGCAGCCCAGAGGACCCCACTGAAGCTTTCTTT
>TRBV7-2|.|TRBJ1-1|few
CASRRRDKNTEAFF
TGTGCCAGCAGACGCCGGGACAAAAACACTGAAGCTTTCTTT
>TRBV9|.|TRBJ2-1|many
CASSVALDPQGEQFF
TGTGCCAGCAGCGTAGCTTTGGACCCCCAGGGTGAGCAGTTCTTC
>TRBV27|.|TRBJ2-1|many
CASSLRGEQFF
TGTGCCAGCAGTTTAAGGGGTGAGCAGTTCTTC
>TRBV27|TRBD1|TRBJ1-2|few
CASSPNRGYREGYTF
TGTGCCAGCAGTCCTAACAGGGGGTACCGGGAAGGCTACACCTTC
>TRBV6-1|.|TRBJ2-7|many
CASSERSASSYEQYF
TGTGCCAGCAGTGAAAGGTCAGCTAGCTCCTACGAGCAGTACTTC
>TRBV10-3|TRBD1|TRBJ1-3|many
CAISERTGIANTIYF
TGTGCCATCAGTGAGAGGACAGGGATCGCAAACACCATATATTTT
>TRBV20-1|TRBD2|TRBJ2-7|many
CSARAVAGGRGEQYF
TGCAGTGCGCGAGCCGTAGCGGGAGGTCGTGGAGAGCAGTACTTC
>TRBV5-1|.|TRBJ2-7|many
CASSWGTNEQYF
TGCGCCAGCAGCTGGGGGACCAACGAGCAGTACTTC
>TRBV7-2|.|TRBJ1-3|many
CASSSLGNTIYF
TGTGCCAGCAGCTCCCTTGGAAACACCATATATTTT
>TRBV20-1|.|TRBJ2-4|many
CSAPGESKNIQYF
TGCAGCGCTCCGGGGGAAAGCAAAAACATTCAGTACTTC
>TRBV3-1|.|TRBJ1-1|many
CASSQVGSIATEAFF
TGTGCCAGCAGCCAAGTTGGATCAATAGCCACTGAAGCTTTCTTT
>TRBV28|.|TRBJ2-7|many
CASSSPGTEAVYEQYF
TGTGCCAGCAGTTCCCCCGGGACTGAAGCAGTCTACGAGCAGTACTTC
>TRBV4-3|.|TRBJ1-1|many
CASSQEPTGPTEAFF
TGCGCCAGCAGCCAAGAACCTACAGGGCCCACTGAAGCTTTCTTT
>TRBV20-1|TRBD1|TRBJ1-3|many
CSATPGQGNTIYF
TGCAGCGCCACCCCGGGACAGGGAAACACCATATATTTT
>TRBV5-1|.|TRBJ2-1|many
CASTKSDGFNEQFF
TGCGCCAGCACCAAGTCGGACGGTTTCAATGAGCAGTTCTTC
>TRBV10-3|.|TRBJ2-1|many
CAISLTGEQFF
TGTGCCATCAGTTTGACGGGTGAGCAGTTCTTC
>TRBV20-1|.|TRBJ2-7|many
CSARVRQAGDEQYF
TGCAGTGCTAGAGTGCGACAGGCTGGCGACGAGCAGTACTTC
>TRBV7-2|.|TRBJ2-5|.
CASRRIAQPQETQYF
TGTGCCAGCAGGAGGATAGCGCAACCGCAAGAGACCCAGTACTTC
>TRBV7-2|.|TRBJ2-1|many
CASSLLGMEQFF
TGTGCCAGCAGCTTATTGGGTATGGAGCAGTTCTTC
>TRBV6-2/TRBV6-3|TRBD2|TRBJ2-1|many
CASRRTRLAGVSYNEQFF
TGTGCCAGCAGGCGTACCCGACTAGCGGGAGTGTCCTACAATGAGCAGTTCTTC
>TRBV14|.|TRBJ1-2|many
CASSQGHNYGYTF
TGTGCCAGCAGCCAAGGACATAACTATGGCTACACCTTC
>TRBV5-1|.|TRBJ2-5|many
CASSFEGVSRETQYF
TGCGCCAGCAGCTTCGAAGGGGTTTCAAGGGAGACCCAGTACTTC
>TRBV4-1|TRBD1|TRBJ2-5|many
CASTPDRGLLETQYF
TGCGCCAGCACCCCGGACAGGGGGCTGTTGGAGACCCAGTACTTC
>TRBV4-1|.|TRBJ2-7|many
CASSQDRHGQFYEQYF
TGCGCCAGCAGCCAAGACCGACACGGACAGTTTTACGAGCAGTACTTC
>TRBV7-2|.|TRBJ2-5|.
CASSLSGAGETQYF
TGTGCCAGCAGCTTATCGGGGGCGGGGGAGACCCAGTACTTC
>TRBV12-3/TRBV12-4|.|TRBJ1-1|many
CASRRREYTEAFF
TGTGCCAGCAGACGACGGGAGTACACTGAAGCTTTCTTT
>TRBV20-1|.|TRBJ2-7|many
CSATYGSSYEQYF
TGCAGTGCTACGTACGGGAGCTCCTACGAGCAGTACTTC
>TRBV3-1|TRBD2|TRBJ2-1|many
CASSQVGGRSYEQFF
TGTGCCAGCAGCCAAGTTGGCGGGAGGTCCTATGAGCAGTTCTTC
>TRBV4-1|.|TRBJ1-1|.
CASSLNFGNEAFF
TGCGCCAGCAGCCTCAATTTTGGAAATGAAGCTTTCTTT
>TRBV6-5|TRBD2|TRBJ2-1|many
CASSYSGTIYNEQFF
TGTGCCAGCAGTTACTCGGGGACTATCTACAATGAGCAGTTCTTC
>TRBV12-3/TRBV12-4|.|TRBJ1-1|many
CASSLEGNTEAFF
TGTGCCAGCAGTTTAGAGGGGAACACTGAAGCTTTCTTT